One and the same sample provided the 18 T cell receptor beta chains below, sequenced in a study of blood T cell repertoires in COVID-19. Generated by immunoSEQ multiplex PCR, the TCRdb table keeps only in-frame clones and is missing some. The repertoire has some 90,000 clones, 85% to 90% of them found once; the top ten carry around 4.1%. Input material: peripheral blood. These receptors all come from a woman over 75 with active or convalescent COVID-19.

This clone was observed a handful of times. The chain carries TRBV10-2 and TRBJ2-1; TRBD2 aligns across 13 bases. The CDR3 loop spans 14 amino acids. Germline values: CDR1 WSHSY, CDR2 SAAADI. Trimming took 10 bases from V and 7 from J; bases not matched to a gene: 7. CDR3 amino acids: CATWTSGRSNEQFF. The CDR3 DNA is TGCGCCACCTGGACTAGCGGGAGAAGTAATGAGCAGTTCTTC.

The J gene is TRBJ1-3, the V gene TRBV18; D ambiguous. The ends were cut back, 1 base at V and 1 base at J, with 5 bases in the middle. Germline V gene sequence: CDR1 KGHSH, CDR2 LQKENI. The CDR3 extends over 14 amino acids. The CDR3 DNA reads as TGTGCCAGCTCACCACAGACTTCTGGAAACACCATATATTTT. Its translation: CASSPQTSGNTIYF.

The J gene is TRBJ2-6, the V gene TRBV2; D remains ambiguous. This CDR3 has 15 residues. Trimming cost V 6 bases and J 0 bases, with 9 bases left between them. Germline V gene data show CDR1 as SNHLY and CDR2 as FYNNEI. This chain's CDR3 is CASRVAHSGANVLTF. The CDR3 coding sequence is TGTGCCAGCAGGGTGGCCCACTCTGGGGCCAACGTCCTGACTTTC.

This sequence joins TRBV19 and TRBJ1-1; 8 bases agree with TRBD1. Trimming at V came to 3 bases and at J to 2 bases, leaving 2 bases not matched to a gene. The CDR3 runs 14 residues. Germline V gene data show CDR1 as LNHDA and CDR2 as SQIVND (reference sequence). CDR3 in DNA: TGTGCCAGTAGTATGGGACAGGATAACACTGAAGCTTTCTTT. Translated: CASSMGQDNTEAFF.

The chain uses TRBV6-5 and TRBJ1-5; no reliable D call. V was clipped by 6 bases and J by 7 bases, with 16 bases between them. This CDR3 has 14 amino acids. In germline, CDR1 is MNHEY, CDR2 SVGAGI. The CDR3: CASRGGANQQPQHF. CDR3 DNA: TGTGCCAGCAGAGGAGGCGCCAATCAACAGCCCCAGCATTTT.

The J gene is TRBJ2-1, the V gene TRBV5-8, with 8 nucleotides matching TRBD1. The length of the CDR3 is 15 residues. The J segment lost 3 bases and the V segment lost 5 bases, leaving 7 bases of the junction unmatched. Germline CDR1 is SGHTS and CDR2 is YDEGEE. This CDR3 reads CASSRGQGSYNEQFF. The CDR3 region has the DNA TGTGCCAGCAGTCGAGGACAGGGAAGCTACAATGAGCAGTTCTTC.

The gene calls are TRBV24-1 and TRBJ2-2, with 8 bases lining up with TRBD1. CDR1 and CDR2 (germline): KGHDR, SFDVKD. With 3 bases clipped from V and 1 base from J, the junction kept 3 bases outside the gene matches. The CDR3 spans 16 residues. This CDR3 is CATSDQGARNTGELFF. In nucleotides, the CDR3 is TGTGCCACCAGTGATCAGGGGGCGCGGAACACCGGGGAGCTGTTTTTT.

The CDR3: CSVEVEDRWEKLFF. DNA for the CDR3: TGCAGCGTTGAAGTTGAGGACAGGTGGGAAAAACTGTTTTTT. The chain joins TRBV29-1 to TRBJ1-4; 7 nucleotides line up with TRBD1. V lost 1 base to trimming and J lost 8 bases; unmatched junction nucleotides: 7. Germline V lookup: CDR1 SQVTM, CDR2 ANQGSEA. This CDR3 has 14 residues.

Note on this clone: In the same sample, other DNA sequences code for this CDR3. The chain combines TRBV19 with TRBJ2-1; 13 positions match TRBD2. The germline CDR1 and CDR2 sequences are LNHDA and SQIVND (reference sequence). The CDR3 is 16 amino acids. With V trimmed by 3 bases and J by 9 bases, 8 bases remained unmatched. The CDR3 DNA follows: TGTGCCAGTAGTATTAGTGGGACTAGCGGGACCGGTGAGCAGTTCTTC. The encoded protein is CASSISGTSGTGEQFF.

The chain has TRBV6-2 or TRBV6-3 and TRBJ2-1, with 7 bases that match TRBD1. There are 16 residues in the CDR3. Germline trimming cut 0 bases from V and 3 bases from J; bases unmatched to any gene: 5. Germline CDR1 reads MNHEY; CDR2 reads SVGEGT. The CDR3 nucleotides are TGTGCCAGCAGTTACTCTCCGGGACAGATCTACAATGAGCAGTTCTTC. It is translated as CASSYSPGQIYNEQFF.

The chain couples TRBV5-1 to TRBJ2-3; D might be TRBD1 (6 bases). The CDR3 length is 15 residues. V was cut by 0 bases and J by 0 bases, with 8 bases left in between. Germline V gene data show CDR1 as SGHRS and CDR2 as YFSETQ. CDR3 sequence reads: CASSLGQASTDTQYF. In nucleotides, the CDR3 is TGCGCCAGCAGCTTGGGACAGGCTAGCACAGATACGCAGTATTTT. The full variable domain, with the rest looked up from reference TRBV5-1 and TRBJ2-3, is KAGVTQTPRYLIKTRGQQVTLSCSPISGHRSVSWYQQTPGQGLQFLFEYFSETQRNKGNFPGRFSGRQFSNSRSEMNVSTLELGDSALYLCASSLGQASTDTQYFGPGTRLTVL.

This chain links TRBV24-1 with TRBJ2-2, with a tentative D call TRBD2 (7 bases). V dropped 3 bases and J dropped 5 bases, with 15 bases sitting between them. Germline lookup yields CDR1 KGHDR and CDR2 SFDVKD. This CDR3 contains 16 residues. CDR3 residues: CATSDPRGGWTGELFF. CDR3 bases: TGTGCCACCAGTGATCCGAGGGGGGGCTGGACCGGGGAGCTGTTTTTT.

The V and J genes are TRBV21-1 and TRBJ2-3; the D call TRBD2 from the table was never checked on the DNA. TRBV21-1 is listed as a pseudogene. CDR3 length: 15 residues. The CDR3, as DNA: TGTGCCAACAAAGGGACTAGAAATAGCACAGATACGCAGTATTTT. This sequence encodes CANKGTRNSTDTQYF.

The rearrangement uses TRBV7-2 and TRBJ2-1, with 9 bases lining up with TRBD2. The trim removed 5 bases at V and 3 bases at J, leaving 11 bases unmatched. CDR3 length: 17 residues. Germline V gene data show CDR1 as SGHTA and CDR2 as FQGNSA. CDR3 sequence reads: CASSQVIAGEIYNEQFF. CDR3 bases: TGTGCCAGCAGCCAGGTCATAGCGGGAGAGATCTACAATGAGCAGTTCTTC.

The J gene is TRBJ2-3, the V gene TRBV7-6; TRBD1 aligns across 8 bases. The CDR3 consists of 17 residues. V trimming: 2 bases; J trimming: 2 bases; junction bases outside the gene matches: 9. The germline gives CDR1 SGHVS, CDR2 FNYEAQ. CDR3 nucleotides: TGTGCCAGCAGCTTATTTAGTAAGACAGGGGCCACAGATACGCAGTATTTT. This translates into CASSLFSKTGATDTQYF.

The chain combines TRBV24-1 with TRBJ2-1, with 7 bases lining up with TRBD2. Trimming took 2 bases from V and 6 from J; bases not matched to a gene: 12. Germline assignment: CDR1 KGHDR and CDR2 SFDVKD. This CDR3 comprises 17 residues. The CDR3 spells CATSDSGLSGIGNEQFF. CDR3 DNA: TGTGCCACCAGTGATTCTGGCCTAAGCGGGATAGGCAATGAGCAGTTCTTC.

The chain joins TRBV5-1 to TRBJ1-1; perhaps TRBD1 as D (5 bases). V gave up 0 bases and J gave up 7 bases, with 13 bases separating them. This CDR3 is 14 amino acids long. Germline assignment: CDR1 SGHRS and CDR2 YFSETQ. The CDR3 reads CASSLEGVGGEAFF. The CDR3 nucleotides read TGCGCCAGCAGCTTGGAAGGGGTCGGTGGTGAAGCTTTCTTT.

V and J are TRBV10-3 and TRBJ1-3, with D possibly being TRBD1 (6 bases). Per the germline V gene, CDR1 is ENHRY and CDR2 is SYGVKD. The CDR3 has 15 amino acids. V lost 6 bases and J lost 4, with 16 bases in between. The chain's CDR3 is CAIRPQGPEGNTIYF. CDR3 in DNA: TGTGCCATCAGGCCACAGGGACCGGAAGGAAACACCATATATTTT.